These 20 T cell receptor beta chains originate from one sample sequenced in a study of low-dose radiotherapy and immunotherapy resistance in tumors. Time point here: after trial treatment. Treatment indicated: LDRT plus nivolumab, ipilimumab, low-dose cyclophosphamide and aspirin (RACIN trial). TRAV- and TRBV-specific primers primed first-strand cDNA, covering alpha and beta chains. TCR amplification used about 18 PCR cycles, a constant-region primer and a V-primer adapter. TCRdb ran MiXCR on the reads and lists one entry per CDR3 protein. The repertoire holds tens of thousands of distinct CDR3 sequences, with under 55% as singletons. Sequencing was performed on PBMCs, taken after low-dose radiotherapy plus immunotherapy. The receptors originated from a male donor with gallbladder cancer.

In its sample, this clonotype was seen once. This sequence joins TRBV2 and TRBJ2-7; 11 bases agree with TRBD2. The V segment lost 3 bases and the J segment 2 bases; nucleotides outside the gene matches: 3. Germline-derived CDR1 and CDR2 are SNHLY and FYNNEI. This CDR3 is built from 15 residues. CDR3 loop: CASSDPTSGTYEQYF. As DNA, the CDR3 is TGTGCCAGCAGTGACCCGACTAGCGGGACCTACGAGCAGTACTTC.

In the case of this clonotype: A far larger clone is off by one base, so a read error is likely. This chain joins TRBV5-4 and TRBJ2-7, with 7 positions matching TRBD2. The J call may not be correct, given that the DNA end is closer to TRBJ2-1. Germline V gene sequence: CDR1 SGHNT, CDR2 YYREEE (reference sequence). The CDR3 is made up of 16 amino acids. CDR3 loop: CVSSYRVAGEYNEQFF. In nucleotides, the CDR3 is TGTGTCAGCAGCTACCGGGTGGCGGGGGAGTACAATGAGCAGTTCTTC.

This clonotype was seen a few times. A far larger clone is a single base away, which makes a read error likely. This chain links TRBV28 with TRBJ2-1; D might be TRBD2 (5 bases). V lost 4 bases, J lost 10 bases, and 11 bases lay in between. This CDR3 comprises 12 residues. The germline V gene encodes CDR1 MDHEN and CDR2 SYDVKM. In nucleotides, the CDR3 is TGTGCCAGCAGTTACGCCGCTAGCGAGCAGTTCTTC. It translates to CASSYAASEQFF.

Relative to its sample, this clonotype is medium-sized. The chain combines TRBV5-1 with TRBJ2-7, with 10 bases matching TRBD1. The CDR3 totals 15 residues. V lost 5 bases to trimming and J lost 6 bases; unmatched junction nucleotides: 11. Germline V gene data show CDR1 as SGHRS and CDR2 as YFSETQ. The CDR3 spells CASRDGTGDSGEQYF. DNA for the CDR3: TGCGCCAGCAGGGATGGGACAGGGGATTCGGGCGAGCAGTACTTC.

V is TRBV5-4 and J is TRBJ1-6; D ambiguous. This CDR3 has 14 residues. V was pared by 1 base and J by 6 bases, with 8 bases between. CDR1 is SGHNT, CDR2 YYREEE, per germline (reference sequence). The CDR3 is CASSLNGVNSPLHF. CDR3 coding DNA: TGTGCCAGCAGCTTGAATGGGGTTAATTCACCCCTCCACTTT.

This clonotype occurred many times. The chain couples TRBV12-3 or TRBV12-4 to TRBJ2-7, with TRBD2 matching over 9 bases. With V trimmed by 3 bases and J by 1 base, 4 bases remained unmatched. The CDR3 contains 15 residues. The DNA of the CDR3 is TGTGCCAGCAGTTTTCTTAGCGGGAGTTCCTACGAGCAGTACTTC. It codes for CASSFLSGSSYEQYF.

This clonotype is medium-sized in the sample. The CDR3 region has the DNA TGTGCCAGCAGCCCCCGTGGGACATACACCTACGAGCAGTACTTC. Protein: CASSPRGTYTYEQYF. V gene TRBV7-9 combines with J gene TRBJ2-7; a possible D gene is TRBD1 (6 bases). Germline loops: CDR1 SEHNR, CDR2 FQNEAQ (reference sequence). The V and J ends lost 5 bases and 2 bases respectively, with 16 bases between them. The CDR3 runs 15 residues.

The sample holds a few counts of this clonotype. The rearrangement joins TRBV9 to TRBJ2-3; 10 bases line up with TRBD2. Trimming at V came to 3 bases and at J to 5 bases, leaving 6 bases not matched to a gene. The germline CDR1 and CDR2 sequences are SGDLS and YYNGEE. The CDR3 spans 15 residues. CDR3 nucleotide sequence: TGTGCCAGCAGCGCAGCGGGAGGGAAAGGAGATACGCAGTATTTT. It codes for CASSAAGGKGDTQYF.

The genes are TRBV7-2 and TRBJ2-5; D assignment may be TRBD1 or TRBD2 (6 bases each). The CDR3 covers 14 residues. V gave up 1 base and J gave up 5 bases, with 11 bases separating them. In germline, CDR1 is SGHTA, CDR2 FQGNSA. The DNA for the CDR3 is TGTGCCAGCAGCTTAGAAGGGGGGCCTGAGACCCAGTACTTC. This translates into CASSLEGGPETQYF. Together with reference TRBV7-2 and TRBJ2-5, the CDR3 gives the full variable domain: GAGVSQSPSNKVTEKGKDVELRCDPISGHTALYWYRQSLGQGLEFLIYFQGNSAPDKSGLPSDRFSAERTGGSVSTLTIQRTQQEDSAVYLCASSLEGGPETQYFGPGTRLLVL.

This clonotype was seen just once. The V gene is TRBV7-3, the J gene TRBJ2-7; D remains ambiguous. V was pared by 2 bases and J by 2 bases, with 13 bases between. From germline, CDR1 is SGHTA and CDR2 FQGTGA. The CDR3 has 15 residues. CDR3 nucleotide sequence: TGTGCCAGCAGCTTAGACCACGGGTCCCCCTACGAGCAGTACTTC. Encoded protein: CASSLDHGSPYEQYF.

Notes on this clonotype: No DNA is shown, since the ends of the CDR3 on it are uncertain; the CDR3 is the one TCRdb lists. V and J are TRBV7-3 and TRBJ2-1; the table names TRBD2, a call not compared with the DNA. The germline CDR1 and CDR2 sequences are SGHTA and FQGTGA. The CDR3 numbers 13 amino acids, ends counted. CDR3 region: CASSLIGVAGGNF.

This clonotype has ten or more counts. The chain recombines TRBV7-8 with TRBJ2-3; D is uncertain. With 5 bases removed from V and 10 bases from J, the gap between germline ends came to 13 bases. The CDR3 has 12 amino acids. Germline CDR1 and CDR2: SGHVS and FQNEAQ. As DNA, the CDR3 is TGTGCCAGCAGCGGAGACCTTATTGCGCAGTATTTT. The encoded protein is CASSGDLIAQYF.

V and J are TRBV28 and TRBJ1-1; D unclear. The CDR3 spans 13 residues. Trimming removed 9 bases from V and 7 bases from J, with 18 bases in between. Germline-derived CDR1 and CDR2 are MDHEN and SYDVKM. The CDR3 sequence: CASSSVIGHEAFF. For the CDR3, the DNA is TGTGCCAGTAGTAGCGTAATTGGCCATGAAGCTTTCTTT.

This chain joins TRBV4-1 and TRBJ2-5; tentatively, D is TRBD2 (7 bases). Trimming removed 4 bases from V and 7 bases from J, with 16 bases in between. CDR1 is MGHRA, CDR2 YSYEKL, per germline. CDR3 size: 14 residues. The CDR3: CASSPEGGPRTQYF. Here the CDR3 DNA reads TGCGCCAGCAGCCCCGAGGGGGGGCCCCGGACCCAGTACTTC.

The chain is built from TRBV28 and TRBJ1-2; TRBD1 aligns across 10 bases. The CDR3 loop spans 12 amino acids. Per germline, CDR1 MDHEN and CDR2 SYDVKM. V shed 5 bases and J 8 bases; nucleotides not matched to a gene: 2. In DNA, the CDR3 is TGTGCCAGCAGTATGACAGGGGGCGGCTACACCTTC. The encoded protein is CASSMTGGGYTF.

The chain joins TRBV20-1 to TRBJ2-3; no clear D. Per germline, CDR1 DFQATT and CDR2 SNEGSKA (reference sequence). This CDR3 has 12 residues. Trimming pared 2 bases from V and 4 bases from J, leaving 7 bases between. In nucleotides, the CDR3 is TGCAGTGCTAGAAAAGTGGCAGATACGCAGTATTTT. Its translation: CSARKVADTQYF.

This chain joins TRBV29-1 and TRBJ2-1; D might be TRBD2 (5 bases). Germline assignment: CDR1 SQVTM and CDR2 ANQGSEA. This CDR3 contains 12 residues. V was pared by 4 bases and J by 4 bases, with 8 bases between. The CDR3 loop reads CSVVEGYNEQFF. As DNA, the CDR3 is TGCAGCGTTGTCGAGGGTTACAATGAGCAGTTCTTC.

The rearrangement joins TRBV11-2 to TRBJ2-2, with no clear D. The CDR3 is 13 residues long. Trimming left V 0 bases short and J 8 bases short, with 7 bases between. Germline V gene data show CDR1 as SGHAT and CDR2 as FQNNGV. CDR3 sequence reads: CASSLEPSGELFF. The CDR3 DNA reads as TGTGCCAGCAGCTTAGAGCCATCGGGGGAGCTGTTTTTT. Looking up the rest from reference TRBV11-2 and TRBJ2-2 gives the full variable domain: EAGVAQSPRYKIIEKRQSVAFWCNPISGHATLYWYQQILGQGPKLLIQFQNNGVVDDSQLPKDRFSAERLKGVDSTLKIQPAKLEDSAVYLCASSLEPSGELFFGEGSRLTVL.

The rearrangement uses TRBV5-1 and TRBJ2-1; 11 nucleotides line up with TRBD2. There are 15 residues in the CDR3. V trimming: 4 bases; J trimming: 5 bases; junction bases outside the gene matches: 5. From germline, CDR1 is SGHRS and CDR2 YFSETQ. As DNA, the CDR3 is TGCGCCAGCAGCCCGATAGCGGGAGGGGACAATGAGCAGTTCTTC. It codes for CASSPIAGGDNEQFF.

The chain recombines TRBV21-1 with TRBJ2-4; the D call of TRBD1 is as the table states it, not checked on the DNA. TRBV21-1 is a pseudogene. The CDR3 contains 16 residues. CDR3 coding DNA: TGTGCCAGCAGCAAGTTAGTGTCAACGCGGGGGAACATTCAGTACTTC. As protein: CASSKLVSTRGNIQYF.